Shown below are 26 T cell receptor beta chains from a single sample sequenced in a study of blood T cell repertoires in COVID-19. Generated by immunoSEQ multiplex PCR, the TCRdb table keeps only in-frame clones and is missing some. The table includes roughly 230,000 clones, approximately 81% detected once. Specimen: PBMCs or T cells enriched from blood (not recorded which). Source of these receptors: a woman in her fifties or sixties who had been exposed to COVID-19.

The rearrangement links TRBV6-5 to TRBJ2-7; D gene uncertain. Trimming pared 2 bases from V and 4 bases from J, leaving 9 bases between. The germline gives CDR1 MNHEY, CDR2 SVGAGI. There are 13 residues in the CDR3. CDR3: CASSYRSTYEQYF. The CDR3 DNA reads TGTGCCAGCAGTTACCGCTCGACTTACGAGCAGTACTTC.

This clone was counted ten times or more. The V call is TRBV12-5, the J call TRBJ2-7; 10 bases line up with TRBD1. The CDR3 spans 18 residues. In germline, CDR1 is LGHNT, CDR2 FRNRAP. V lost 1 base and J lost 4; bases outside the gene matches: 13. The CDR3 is CASGLDVGTGVVSYEQYF. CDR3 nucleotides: TGTGCTAGTGGTTTGGACGTGGGGACAGGGGTAGTTAGTTACGAGCAGTACTTC.

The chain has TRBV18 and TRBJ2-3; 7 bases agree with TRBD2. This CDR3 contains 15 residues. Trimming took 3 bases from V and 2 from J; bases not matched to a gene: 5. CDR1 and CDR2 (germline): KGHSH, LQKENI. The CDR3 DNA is TGTGCCAGCTCACCGCCTAGCGGATACACAGATACGCAGTATTTT. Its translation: CASSPPSGYTDTQYF.

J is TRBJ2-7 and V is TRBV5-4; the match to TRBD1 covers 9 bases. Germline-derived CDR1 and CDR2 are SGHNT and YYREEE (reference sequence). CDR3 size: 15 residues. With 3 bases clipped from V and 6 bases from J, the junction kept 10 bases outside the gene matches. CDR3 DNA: TGTGCCAGCAGCTGGGAGACAGGGGGATTTAGCGAGCAGTACTTC. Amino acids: CASSWETGGFSEQYF.

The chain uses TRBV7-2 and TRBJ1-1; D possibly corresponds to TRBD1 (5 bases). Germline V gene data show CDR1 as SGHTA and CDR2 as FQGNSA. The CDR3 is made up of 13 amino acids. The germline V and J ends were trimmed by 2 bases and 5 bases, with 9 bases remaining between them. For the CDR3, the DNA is TGTGCCAGCAGCTTAAATCGGGGGACTGAAGCTTTCTTT. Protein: CASSLNRGTEAFF.

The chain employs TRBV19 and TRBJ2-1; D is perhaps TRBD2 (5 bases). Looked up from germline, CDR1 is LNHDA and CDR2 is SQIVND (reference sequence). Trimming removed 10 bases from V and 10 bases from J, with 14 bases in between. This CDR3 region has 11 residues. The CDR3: CATRAWSEQFF. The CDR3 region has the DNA TGTGCCACGCGGGCGTGGAGCGAGCAGTTCTTC.

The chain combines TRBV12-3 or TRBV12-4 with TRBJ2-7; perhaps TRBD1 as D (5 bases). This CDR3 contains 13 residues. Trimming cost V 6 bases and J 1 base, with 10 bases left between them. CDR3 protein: CASRYTGSYEQYF. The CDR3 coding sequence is TGTGCCAGCAGATATACAGGTTCCTACGAGCAGTACTTC.

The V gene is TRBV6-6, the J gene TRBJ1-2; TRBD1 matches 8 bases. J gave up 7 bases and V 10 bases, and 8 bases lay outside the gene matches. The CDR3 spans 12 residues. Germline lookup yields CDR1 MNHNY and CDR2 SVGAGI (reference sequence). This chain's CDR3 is CAIDRGLGGYTF. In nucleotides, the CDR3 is TGTGCCATAGACAGGGGTTTAGGTGGCTACACCTTC.

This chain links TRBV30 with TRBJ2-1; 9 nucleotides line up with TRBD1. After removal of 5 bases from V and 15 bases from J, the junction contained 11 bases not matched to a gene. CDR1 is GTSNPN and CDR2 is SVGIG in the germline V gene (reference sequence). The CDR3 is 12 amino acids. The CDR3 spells CAWGAGQGRPFF. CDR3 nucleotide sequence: TGTGCCTGGGGGGCCGGACAGGGGAGGCCGTTCTTC.

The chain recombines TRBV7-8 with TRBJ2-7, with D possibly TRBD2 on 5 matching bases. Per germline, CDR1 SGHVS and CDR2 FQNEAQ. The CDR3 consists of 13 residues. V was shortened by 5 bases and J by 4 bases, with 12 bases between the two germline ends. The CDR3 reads CASSRAGLYEQYF. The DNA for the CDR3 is TGTGCCAGCAGCCGGGCGGGCCTATACGAGCAGTACTTC.

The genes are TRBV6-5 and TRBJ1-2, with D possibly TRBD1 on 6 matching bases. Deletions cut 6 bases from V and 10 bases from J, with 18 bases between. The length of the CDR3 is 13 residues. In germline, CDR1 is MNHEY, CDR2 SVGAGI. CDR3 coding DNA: TGTGCCAGCAGGTATACAGGGTCCGATGTCTACACCTTC. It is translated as CASRYTGSDVYTF.

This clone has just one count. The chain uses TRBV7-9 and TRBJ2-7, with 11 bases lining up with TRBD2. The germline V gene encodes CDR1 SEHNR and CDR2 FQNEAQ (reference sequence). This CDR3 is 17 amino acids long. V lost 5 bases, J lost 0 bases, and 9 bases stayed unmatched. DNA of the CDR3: TGTGCCAGCAGCCCTTCCGGTGGACTAGCGGGCTCCTACGAGCAGTACTTC. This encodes CASSPSGGLAGSYEQYF.

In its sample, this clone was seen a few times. The CDR3 DNA reads TGTGCCAGTAGTATAGCTGGACAGTACACCATATATTTT. Its protein product is CASSIAGQYTIYF. The rearrangement uses TRBV19 and TRBJ1-3; tentative D call: TRBD1 (6 bases). The CDR3 is made up of 13 amino acids. The germline V gene has CDR1 LNHDA and CDR2 SQIVND (reference sequence). V was cut by 1 base and J by 8 bases, with 9 bases left in between.

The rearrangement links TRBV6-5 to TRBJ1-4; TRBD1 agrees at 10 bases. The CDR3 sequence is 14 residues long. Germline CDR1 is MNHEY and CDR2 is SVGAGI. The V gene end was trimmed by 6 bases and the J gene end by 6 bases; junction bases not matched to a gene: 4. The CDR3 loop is CASSYGQGDEKLFF. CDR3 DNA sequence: TGTGCCAGCAGCTACGGACAGGGGGATGAAAAACTGTTTTTT.

CDR3 in DNA: TGCGCCAGCAGCTTCTATCAGGGCCCTAATGAAAAACTGTTTTTT. Translation gives CASSFYQGPNEKLFF. The V and J genes are TRBV5-1 and TRBJ1-4; D is possibly TRBD1 (5 bases). From germline, CDR1 is SGHRS and CDR2 YFSETQ. V lost 2 bases to trimming and J lost 3 bases, with 11 bases between them. The CDR3 consists of 15 residues.

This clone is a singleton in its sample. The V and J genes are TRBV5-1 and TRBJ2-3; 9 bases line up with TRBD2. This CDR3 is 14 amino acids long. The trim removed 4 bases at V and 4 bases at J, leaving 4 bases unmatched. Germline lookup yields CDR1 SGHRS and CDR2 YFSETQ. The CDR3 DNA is TGCGCCAGCAGCATAAGCGGGGGGCCAGATACGCAGTATTTT. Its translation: CASSISGGPDTQYF.

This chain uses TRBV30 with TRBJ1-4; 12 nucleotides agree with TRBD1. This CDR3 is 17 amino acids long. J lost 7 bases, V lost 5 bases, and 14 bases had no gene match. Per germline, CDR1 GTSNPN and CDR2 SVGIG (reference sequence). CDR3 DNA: TGTGCCTGGTCCCCTTCCGGGACAGGGGGCTTCGTTGAAAAACTGTTTTTT. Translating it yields CAWSPSGTGGFVEKLFF. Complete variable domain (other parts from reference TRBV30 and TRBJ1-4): SQTIHQWPATLVQPVGSPLSLECTVEGTSNPNLYWYRQAAGRGLQLLFYSVGIGQISSEVPQNLSASRPQDRQFILSSKKLLLSDSGFYLCAWSPSGTGGFVEKLFFGSGTQLSVL.

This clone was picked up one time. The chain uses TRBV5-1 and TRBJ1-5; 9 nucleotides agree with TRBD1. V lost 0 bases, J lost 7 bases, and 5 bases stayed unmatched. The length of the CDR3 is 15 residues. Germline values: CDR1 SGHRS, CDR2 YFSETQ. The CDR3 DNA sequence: TGCGCCAGCAGCTTGGGGGACAGGGAGGGACAGCCCCAGCATTTT. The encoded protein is CASSLGDREGQPQHF.

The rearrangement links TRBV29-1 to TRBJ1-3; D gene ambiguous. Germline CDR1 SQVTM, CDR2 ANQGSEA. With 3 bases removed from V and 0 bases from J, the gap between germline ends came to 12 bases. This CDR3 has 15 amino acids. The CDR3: CSVEGPESSGNTIYF. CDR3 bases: TGCAGCGTTGAGGGTCCGGAGAGCTCTGGAAACACCATATATTTT.

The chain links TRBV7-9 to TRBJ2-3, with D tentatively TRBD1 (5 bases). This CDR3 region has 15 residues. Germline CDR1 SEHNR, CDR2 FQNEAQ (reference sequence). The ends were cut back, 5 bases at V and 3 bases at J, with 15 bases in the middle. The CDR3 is CASSLQAGPTDTQYF. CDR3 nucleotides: TGTGCCAGCAGCCTACAGGCCGGACCTACAGATACGCAGTATTTT.

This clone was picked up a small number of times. Here the CDR3 DNA reads TGCGCCAGCAGGGGACAGGGTACCCACGAGCAGTACTTC. Translated: CASRGQGTHEQYF. The chain recombines TRBV10-2 with TRBJ2-7, with 9 bases fitting TRBD1. CDR1 is WSHSY and CDR2 is SAAADI in the germline V gene. This CDR3 spans 13 amino acids. V trimming: 6 bases; J trimming: 5 bases; junction bases outside the gene matches: 5.

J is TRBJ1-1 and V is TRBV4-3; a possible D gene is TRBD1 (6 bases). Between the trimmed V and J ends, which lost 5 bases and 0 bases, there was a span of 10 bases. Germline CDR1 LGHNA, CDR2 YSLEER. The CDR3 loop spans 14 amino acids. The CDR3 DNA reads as TGCGCCAGCAGCGACGGGACAATGAACACTGAAGCTTTCTTT. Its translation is CASSDGTMNTEAFF.

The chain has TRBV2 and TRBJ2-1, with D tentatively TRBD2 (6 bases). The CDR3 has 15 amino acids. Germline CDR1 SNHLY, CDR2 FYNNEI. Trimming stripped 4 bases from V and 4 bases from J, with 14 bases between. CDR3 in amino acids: CASSVGGARYNEQFF. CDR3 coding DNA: TGTGCCAGCAGTGTTGGCGGGGCCAGGTACAATGAGCAGTTCTTC.

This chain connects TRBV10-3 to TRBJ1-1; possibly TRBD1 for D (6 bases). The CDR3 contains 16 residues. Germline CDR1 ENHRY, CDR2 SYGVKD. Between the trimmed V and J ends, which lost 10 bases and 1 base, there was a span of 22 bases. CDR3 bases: TGTGCCACCAGGGACAAGGGGATACAAGCGAACACTGAAGCTTTCTTT. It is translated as CATRDKGIQANTEAFF.

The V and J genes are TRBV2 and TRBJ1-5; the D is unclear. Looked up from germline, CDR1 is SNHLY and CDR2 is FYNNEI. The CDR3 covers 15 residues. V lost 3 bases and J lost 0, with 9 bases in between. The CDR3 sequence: CASSDVTYSNQPQHF. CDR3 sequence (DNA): TGTGCCAGCAGTGACGTCACATATAGCAATCAGCCCCAGCATTTT.

CDR3 DNA: TGCGCCAGCAGCCCAATAGCGGGGGGTTATGAGCAGTTCTTC. Amino acid sequence: CASSPIAGGYEQFF. V gene TRBV5-1 combines with J gene TRBJ2-1; 10 positions agree with TRBD2. V shed 4 bases, J shed 8 bases, and the junction held 6 bases outside the gene matches. Germline V lookup: CDR1 SGHRS, CDR2 YFSETQ. The CDR3 sequence is 14 residues long.